This T cell receptor beta chain was recorded in a study of T cell responses to AZD1222 COVID-19 vaccine. TCRdb's copy holds only in-frame clones and misses some; the assay was immunoSEQ multiplex PCR. The sample holds about 74,000 clones, approximately 90% seen once. As for this clone: Antigen unknown.

Overall study results and limits: Reportedly, nearly half of unique spike TCRs recognized epitopes outside B.1.351/B.1.1.7 mutations. Spike-wide coverage was observed for vaccine-associated CD4 TCRs, with dominant responses at 160-218 and 743-854.

There are 18 residues in the CDR3. Per germline, CDR1 SEHNR and CDR2 FQNEAQ (reference sequence). The ends lost 4 bases at V and 0 bases at J; junction bases unmatched: 8. The sequencing used peripheral blood, collected 28 days after the second AZD1222 dose. The TCR was taken from an adult who received the AZD1222 COVID-19 vaccine. The chain links TRBV7-9 to TRBJ2-6, with 8 positions matching TRBD1. CDR3 nucleotide sequence: TGTGCCAGCAGCTGGGGCAGGGGGCAACTCTCTGGGGCCAACGTCCTGACTTTC. Translation gives CASSWGRGQLSGANVLTF.